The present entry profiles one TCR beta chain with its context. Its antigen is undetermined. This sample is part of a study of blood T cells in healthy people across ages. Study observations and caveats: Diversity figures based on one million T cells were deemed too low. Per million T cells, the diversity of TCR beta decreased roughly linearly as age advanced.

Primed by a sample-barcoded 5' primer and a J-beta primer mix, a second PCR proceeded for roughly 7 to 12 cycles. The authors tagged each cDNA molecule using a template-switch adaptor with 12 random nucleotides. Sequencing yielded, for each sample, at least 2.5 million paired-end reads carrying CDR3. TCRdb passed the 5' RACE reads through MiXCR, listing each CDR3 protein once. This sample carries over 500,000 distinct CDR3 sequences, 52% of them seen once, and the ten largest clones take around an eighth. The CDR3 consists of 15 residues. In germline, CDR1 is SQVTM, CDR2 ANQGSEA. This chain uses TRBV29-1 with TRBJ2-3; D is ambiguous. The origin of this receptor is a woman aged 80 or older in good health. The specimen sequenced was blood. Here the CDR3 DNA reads TGCACCGCATGCGGAACAGAAGCTAGCACAGATACGCAGTATTTT. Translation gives CTACGTEASTDTQYF.